A single sample is the source of the 15 T cell receptor beta chains below, sequenced in a study of regulatory and conventional T cells in breast cancer. One entry per CDR3 protein, called by TCRdb with MiXCR from the PCR reads. The sample has dozens of distinct CDR3 sequences. The sample comprised regulatory T cells from blood. The origin of the receptors is a female donor with breast cancer.

The chain joins TRBV10-2 to TRBJ2-7; TRBD1 agrees at 9 bases. The CDR3 runs to 16 residues. Germline V gene sequence: CDR1 WSHSY, CDR2 SAAADI. J lost 2 bases, V lost 0 bases, and 5 bases had no gene match. CDR3 nucleotides: TGCGCCAGCAGTGAGTCGGCAGGGACAGGGACCTACGAGCAGTACTTC. Amino acid sequence: CASSESAGTGTYEQYF.

Concerning this clonotype: One end of the junction varies from germline; a read error may be responsible. This chain links TRBV7-2 with TRBJ2-5; no clear D gene. CDR3 length: 13 amino acids. CDR1 is SGHTA, CDR2 FQGNSA, per germline. CDR3 nucleotide sequence: TGTGTCAGCAGCAGCATGCCTCAAGAGACCCAGTACTTC. Translating it yields CVSSSMPQETQYF.

By share, this clonotype counts as hyperexpanded. The V call is TRBV7-2, the J call TRBJ2-3; maybe TRBD2 (6 bases). The length of the CDR3 is 16 residues. CDR1 is SGHTA and CDR2 is FQGNSA in the germline V gene. The V gene lost 6 bases and the J gene lost 1 base, with 17 bases spanning the gap. CDR3 bases: TGTGCCAGCAGGCGAACGGGCGGGATCGGCACAGATACGCAGTATTTT. It translates to CASRRTGGIGTDTQYF.

Turning to this clonotype: This could be a read error, since a much larger clone is one nucleotide away. This chain joins TRBV12-3 or TRBV12-4 and TRBJ1-2; unclear D gene. V was clipped by 5 bases and J by 0 bases, with 16 bases between them. This CDR3 contains 16 residues. CDR3 loop: CASSLSTCSANYGYTF. CDR3 nucleotide sequence: TGTGCCAGCAGTCTCTCGACCTGTTCGGCTAACTATGGCTACACCTTC.

This clonotype has more than one count but fewer than ten. The V call is TRBV9, the J call TRBJ1-5; 10 bases are shared with TRBD1. The trim removed 4 bases at V and 6 bases at J, leaving 7 bases unmatched. The CDR3 length is 15 residues. In germline, CDR1 is SGDLS, CDR2 YYNGEE. The CDR3 region has the DNA TGTGCCAGCAGCCCGACAGGGGGCGAGGGTCAGCCCCAGCATTTT. Amino acid sequence: CASSPTGGEGQPQHF.

In its sample, this clonotype is hyperexpanded. This sequence joins TRBV2 and TRBJ2-3; D gene unclear. Between the trimmed V and J ends, which lost 2 bases and 0 bases, there was a span of 9 bases. CDR3 length: 15 amino acids. The germline V gene has CDR1 SNHLY and CDR2 FYNNEI. This CDR3 reads CASSEQQTSTDTQYF. CDR3 in DNA: TGTGCCAGCAGTGAACAGCAGACTAGCACAGATACGCAGTATTTT. Full variable domain (rest looked up from reference TRBV2 and TRBJ2-3): EPEVTQTPSHQVTQMGQEVILRCVPISNHLYFYWYRQILGQKVEFLVSFYNNEISEKSEIFDDQFSVERPDGSNFTLKIRSTKLEDSAMYFCASSEQQTSTDTQYFGPGTRLTVL.

The V and J genes are TRBV7-2 and TRBJ2-1; TRBD2 agrees at 8 bases. The CDR3 is 14 residues long. CDR1 SGHTA and CDR2 FQGNSA come from the germline V gene. Germline trimming cut 2 bases from V and 9 bases from J; bases unmatched to any gene: 6. The CDR3 loop reads CASSLMTSVIEQFF. As DNA, the CDR3 is TGTGCCAGCAGCTTAATGACTAGCGTGATTGAGCAGTTCTTC.

CDR3 DNA sequence: TGTGCCAGCAGCCAAGCTGGGCCCTACAATGAGCAGTTCTTC. Encoded protein: CASSQAGPYNEQFF. This chain joins TRBV3-1 and TRBJ2-1; D is uncertain. Germline CDR1 reads LGHDT; CDR2 reads YNNKEL (reference sequence). The CDR3 contains 14 residues. Trimming pared 1 base from V and 2 bases from J, leaving 6 bases between.

This clonotype is hyperexpanded in the sample. The chain employs TRBV2 and TRBJ1-1; no reliable D call. The V gene's germline CDR1 is SNHLY and CDR2 FYNNEI. The V and J ends lost 8 bases and 1 base respectively, with 14 bases between them. This CDR3 spans 14 amino acids. CDR3 bases: TGTGCCAGCCAGGCTGGACGGTCGAACACTGAAGCTTTCTTT. It translates to CASQAGRSNTEAFF.

The chain has TRBV7-2 and TRBJ2-3; D perhaps matches TRBD2 (6 bases). The CDR3 is made up of 16 amino acids. Germline V gives CDR1 SGHTA, CDR2 FQGNSA. The CDR3, as DNA: TGTGCAAGCGGGCGAACGGGCGGGATCGGCACAGATACGCAGTATTTT. This codes for CASGRTGGIGTDTQYF.

By proportion, this clonotype is large. This chain uses TRBV10-3 with TRBJ2-5, with D unclear. The CDR3 spans 13 residues. Germline assignment: CDR1 ENHRY and CDR2 SYGVKD. Trimming took 5 bases from V and 5 from J, leaving 12 bases between them. The CDR3 here is CAISLTSSETQYF. The CDR3 DNA reads TGTGCCATCAGTCTGACATCTTCTGAGACCCAGTACTTC.

By share, this clonotype counts as hyperexpanded. V and J are TRBV7-2 and TRBJ1-3, with D possibly being TRBD1 (6 bases). V was pared by 3 bases and J by 2 bases, with 8 bases between. The germline gives CDR1 SGHTA, CDR2 FQGNSA. This CDR3 region has 14 residues. The CDR3 sequence: CASSFQGTGNTIYF. In DNA form, the CDR3 reads TGTGCCAGCAGCTTCCAGGGGACTGGAAACACCATATATTTT.

This chain links TRBV29-1 with TRBJ1-5, with D perhaps TRBD1 (6 bases). The CDR3 spans 17 residues. Trimming shortened V by 3 bases and J by 5 bases, and 23 bases separated the two germline ends. The germline gives CDR1 SQVTM, CDR2 ANQGSEA. The CDR3 loop is CSVDAGAFNRAHQPQHF. The DNA for the CDR3 is TGCAGCGTTGATGCAGGGGCTTTTAACAGGGCCCATCAGCCCCAGCATTTT.

Relative to its sample, this clonotype is large. This chain links TRBV19 with TRBJ2-5; 9 bases agree with TRBD1. The CDR3 has 15 residues. The J segment lost 5 bases and the V segment lost 4 bases, leaving 8 bases of the junction unmatched. Germline V lookup: CDR1 LNHDA, CDR2 SQIVND (reference sequence). CDR3 in amino acids: CASSTTGDREETQYF. The CDR3 nucleotides are TGTGCCAGTAGTACCACGGGGGACAGGGAGGAGACCCAGTACTTC. The variable domain in full, completed from reference TRBV19 and TRBJ2-5, reads DGGITQSPKYLFRKEGQNVTLSCEQNLNHDAMYWYRQDPGQGLRLIYYSQIVNDFQKGDIAEGYSVSREKKESFPLTVTSAQKNPTAFYLCASSTTGDREETQYFGPGTRLLVL.

The J gene is TRBJ2-5, the V gene TRBV12-3 or TRBV12-4; 10 bases line up with TRBD2. Unmatched junction bases numbered 0, after V lost 2 bases and J lost 3 bases. The CDR3 contains 14 residues. The CDR3 DNA reads as TGTGCCAGCAGTTTACTAGCGGGAGAAGAGACCCAGTACTTC. This translates into CASSLLAGEETQYF.